This entry describes one T cell receptor (beta chain). Trimming shortened V by 5 bases and J by 6 bases, and 21 bases separated the two germline ends. The CDR3 covers 16 residues. CDR1 is SGDLS and CDR2 is YYNGEE in the germline V gene. This sample stems from a study of blood T cell repertoires in COVID-19. At the level of the study: The United States, Italy and Spain provided the acute and convalescent COVID-19 samples. PBMCs, B-cell-depleted T cells, or T cells were the source of the cDNA or gDNA that made up the material.

As handled by the study authors: Amplification of reference gene primers provided the estimated nucleated cell counts. TCRdb's copy holds only in-frame clones and misses some; the assay was immunoSEQ multiplex PCR. V and J calls and clone size are copied from that table; D and trimming were computed from the DNA. The data show under 300,000 clones, with less than 90% seen just once and roughly 15% held by the top ten. This clonotype was obtained from a human donor in a cohort sampled during active COVID-19. Sequencing was done on a sample of peripheral blood. The chain recombines TRBV9 with TRBJ2-1; TRBD2 is a possible D gene (5 bases). CDR3 region: CASSDGRLSSSNEQFF. CDR3 coding DNA: TGTGCCAGCAGTGATGGACGACTATCATCGTCCAATGAGCAGTTCTTC.